The present T cell receptor beta chain was sequenced within a study of post-analysis software for immune sequencing data. Study results and caveats: Controls significantly exceeded multiple sclerosis patients in normalized Chao1 diversity. The study found TRBV5-6, TRBV5-1 and TRBV20-1 among a handful of TRBV segments more frequent in patients than controls.

Unique molecular identifiers were carried by the TCR beta cDNA libraries. A single record per CDR3 protein comes from TCRdb applying MiXCR to the PCR reads. The sample records 350,000 to 500,000 distinct CDR3 sequences, 39% being singletons. Points on this clonotype: Its cognate antigen is unknown. One base away lies a much larger clone, so this may be a sequencing read error.

This CDR3 region has 12 residues. Germline lookup yields CDR1 SQVTM and CDR2 ANQGSEA. V gave up 1 base and J gave up 5 bases, with 8 bases separating them. Sequenced input: blood. This chain links TRBV29-1 with TRBJ2-5; possibly TRBD2 for D (6 bases). This clonotype was sampled from a girl aged 2 to 9 with multiple sclerosis. This CDR3 reads CSVEVRGETQYF. The CDR3, as DNA: TGCAGCGTTGAAGTCCGGGGGGAGACCCAGTACTTC.